The entry that follows covers one TCR beta chain sequence. Its antigen has not been determined. Base qualities are not recorded, but no much larger clone differs from it by a single base. Counted from cysteine to phenylalanine, this CDR3 has 14 amino acids. Here the CDR3 DNA is all that survives: 42 bases in frame from base 1. Reading the germline V gene gives CDR1 MDHEN and CDR2 SYDVKM. Unmatched junction bases come to 7, with V trimmed by 6 bases and J by 7 bases. Each collaborating institution followed its own protocols to collect whole blood in K2EDTA tubes. Collaborator samples were shipped for TCRbeta analysis as frozen whole blood, isolated PBMCs, or DNA extracted from either sample type. This entry belongs to a study of blood T cell repertoires in COVID-19 (dated by TCRdb to 2018 to 2020). Context from the whole study: Samples covering the acute and convalescent phases of COVID-19 were provided by collaborators in the United States, Italy and Spain. The material from the prospective study consisted of cDNA or gDNA derived from T cells, B-cell-depleted T cells, or PBMCs. Deeply sampled blood TCRbeta repertoires from subjects exposed to, actively infected with, or recovered from COVID-19 were included in the dataset. The repertoires were released in a freely available public database intended as a resource for research on the immune response to SARS-CoV-2. Samples were obtained from the ongoing ImmuneRACE study (first 160 participants) and from 950 to 1,500 subjects provided by 6 global collaborators. A de-identified subject ID, COVID-19 status, age in years and sex were almost always included in the sample metadata. Where HLA class I and class II types were available, the types were taken from metadata supplied by the sample provider, not from assay-based typing. Broader findings and caveats from the paper: How much clinical and demographic metadata was included differed by source and by participant, and the metadata was provided uncurated.

The immunoSEQ Assay, a bias-controlled multiplex PCR, was used to amplify TCRbeta CDR3 regions from genomic DNA. In the original analysis: The number of nucleated cells in each sample was estimated from the amplification of reference gene primers within the assay. To quantify the absolute abundance of each unique TCRbeta CDR3 rearrangement, sequence reads were collapsed and filtered. For each sample, productive Simpson clonality was calculated as the square root of Simpson's diversity index across productive rearrangements. In TCRdb, the immuneACCESS table is reduced to in-frame sequences with V and J assigned. These tables do not hold every clone; where another copy was compared, an unresolved V gene accounts for under half, and the others remain unexplained. V and J calls and clone size follow that table, whereas D and trimming were derived from the DNA. Counted in this sample were roughly 200,000 clones; about 84% of them appeared once. Clones ranked in the top ten supply 7.9% of the sample.

The chain joins TRBV28 to TRBJ1-5, with 9 central nucleotides matching TRBD1. This clonotype was sampled from a woman older than 75 with acute or convalescent COVID-19. The sample comprised peripheral blood. The CDR3 in this case is CASRSTGGEQPQHF. The DNA is as follows: TGTGCCAGCAGGTCGACAGGGGGGGAACAGCCCCAGCATTTT. Supplemented by the reference TRBV28 and TRBJ1-5 proteins around the CDR3, the complete variable domain is DVKVTQSSRYLVKRTGEKVFLECVQDMDHENMFWYRQDPGLGLRLIYFSYDVKMKEKGDIPEGYSVSREKKERFSLILESASTNQTSMYLCASRSTGGEQPQHFGDGTRLSIL.